This T cell receptor beta chain was recorded in a study of cytomegalovirus exposure and HLA in healthy donors. Findings of the study overall: Roughly uniform depth of sequencing across donors was assumed in presence/absence analyses.

PCR amplification relied on 60 Vbeta primers (plus 13 Jbeta primers). Generated by immunoSEQ multiplex PCR, the TCRdb table keeps only in-frame clones and is missing some. The table lists 75,000 to 100,000 clones, 65% to 85% of them singletons, with about 3.5% in the top ten. The germline gives CDR1 ENHRY, CDR2 SYGVKD. V was pared by 0 bases and J by 6 bases, with 9 bases of the junction left unmatched. The CDR3 runs 16 residues. This clone was seen a few times. The antigen remains unidentified. This receptor was identified in a man in his forties in good health and CMV-seronegative. Sequencing input: PBMCs. V gene TRBV10-3 combines with J gene TRBJ2-5, with 8 bases fitting TRBD2. In DNA form, the CDR3 reads TGTGCCATCAGTGAGTCGTCGGGACTAGGGCTCCAGACCCAGTACTTC. Translating it yields CAISESSGLGLQTQYF.